This entry concerns a single TCR beta chain. The data are from a study of blood T cell repertoires in COVID-19. Study in general: Sample material is recorded as cDNA or gDNA derived from T cells, B-cell-depleted T cells, or PBMCs.

Participants had their cohort set by participant-reported clinical history. Two negative PCRs, clearance, or symptom resolution were required of recovered Cohort 3 donors. TCRdb's table, derived via immunoSEQ multiplex PCR, lists solely in-frame clones and lacks some. The data contain about 370,000 clones, around 89% of them singletons. This receptor was obtained from a man younger than 35 who had recovered from COVID-19. The sequenced material came from PBMCs or T cells enriched from blood (not recorded which).

CDR3: CASSGKDTAGTGELFF. For the CDR3, the DNA is TGTGCCAGTAGTGGGAAGGACACGGCAGGCACCGGGGAGCTGTTTTTT. The rearrangement joins TRBV19 to TRBJ2-2; the D gene is possibly TRBD1 (5 bases). This CDR3 contains 16 residues. Looked up from germline, CDR1 is LNHDA and CDR2 is SQIVND (reference sequence). With 5 bases removed from V and 4 bases from J, the gap between germline ends came to 17 bases. The whole variable domain, remainder taken from reference TRBV19 and TRBJ2-2, is DGGITQSPKYLFRKEGQNVTLSCEQNLNHDAMYWYRQDPGQGLRLIYYSQIVNDFQKGDIAEGYSVSREKKESFPLTVTSAQKNPTAFYLCASSGKDTAGTGELFFGEGSRLTVL.